These 14 T cell receptor beta chains were all obtained from the same sample, sequenced in a study of post-analysis software for immune sequencing data (dated by TCRdb to 2013 to 2016). The full study reports these points: Patients showed significantly higher frequencies than controls for five TRBV segments, among them TRBV5-6, TRBV5-1 and TRBV20-1.

Their antigens remain unidentified. The library was built by means of PCR. Sequencing used an Illumina HiSeq 2500. To reduce PCR and sequencing biases, unique molecular identifiers were built into the TCR beta cDNA libraries. TCRdb reran the public reads through fastp at Q25 and MiXCR, keeping productive beta chains. Entries that share a CDR3 protein sequence are merged under the most common genes and DNA. The sample table lists about 260,000 distinct CDR3 sequences, 30% to 45% of them with a count of one. Jointly, the top ten make up 4.5% to 5.5% of the sample. Input material: blood. These receptors all come from a girl between 10 and 17 years old with multiple sclerosis.

This clonotype was counted between two and nine times. V gene TRBV20-1 combines with J gene TRBJ1-1; 7 nucleotides line up with TRBD1. The CDR3 has 15 amino acids. Germline CDR1 reads DFQATT; CDR2 reads SNEGSKA (reference sequence). In DNA, the CDR3 is TGCCGGTGCAGCTTTCCGGGACAGACGAACACTGAAGCTTTCTTT. Translated, it gives CRCSFPGQTNTEAFF.

The table lists this clonotype with many counts. The rearrangement joins TRBV28 to TRBJ2-7; D may be TRBD1 (6 bases). V was cut by 6 bases and J by 2 bases, with 14 bases left in between. In germline, CDR1 is MDHEN, CDR2 SYDVKM. This CDR3 is 14 amino acids long. The CDR3 DNA reads TGTGCCAGCAGCCAAGACAGGCGAGCCTACGAGCAGTACTTC. Its protein product is CASSQDRRAYEQYF.

In regard to this clonotype: It may be a read error: a sequence one base away is much more abundant. The chain recombines TRBV6-5 with TRBJ1-2; weak D call: TRBD1 (5 bases). The CDR3 is 16 amino acids. Germline V gene data show CDR1 as MNHEY and CDR2 as SVGAGI. The CDR3 sequence: CASRYSGAGLYYGYTF. CDR3 nucleotides: TGTGCCAGCAGGTACTCAGGTGCAGGGCTTTATTATGGCTACACCTTC.

This chain uses TRBV2 with TRBJ2-1; 16 bases line up with TRBD2. Germline CDR1 SNHLY, CDR2 FYNNEI. The V segment lost 6 bases and the J segment 11 bases; nucleotides outside the gene matches: 4. The CDR3 has 14 amino acids. In nucleotides, the CDR3 is TGTGCCAGCAGGGGGGGACTAGCGGGGGGGAAGCAGTTCTTC. Translating gives CASRGGLAGGKQFF.

The gene calls are TRBV4-1 and TRBJ2-1; 9 bases align to TRBD2. The CDR3 loop spans 15 amino acids. Germline trimming cut 0 bases from V and 9 bases from J; bases unmatched to any gene: 6. The germline V gene has CDR1 MGHRA and CDR2 YSYEKL. This CDR3 reads CASSQDSGSSGEQFF. The CDR3 DNA reads TGCGCCAGCAGCCAAGATAGCGGGAGCTCTGGTGAGCAGTTCTTC.

This clonotype came up many times. CDR3 sequence reads: CSATASGRADNEQFF. The DNA for the CDR3 is TGCAGTGCAACGGCCAGCGGGAGGGCCGACAATGAGCAGTTCTTC. The chain recombines TRBV20-1 with TRBJ2-1; TRBD2 matches 10 bases. The CDR3 extends over 15 amino acids. From germline, CDR1 is DFQATT and CDR2 SNEGSKA (reference sequence). The V segment lost 6 bases and the J segment 5 bases; nucleotides outside the gene matches: 10.

The chain has TRBV7-2 and TRBJ2-3; TRBD2 matches at 12 bases. The CDR3 runs to 18 residues. CDR1 and CDR2 from the germline V gene are SGHTA and FQGNSA. The trim removed 4 bases at V and 3 bases at J, leaving 11 bases unmatched. The CDR3 region is CASSSPKGLAGGTDTQYF. In DNA, the CDR3 is TGTGCCAGCAGCTCCCCCAAGGGACTAGCGGGTGGAACAGATACGCAGTATTTT.

This clonotype was counted many times. The gene calls are TRBV20-1 and TRBJ2-5; D remains ambiguous. This CDR3 contains 13 residues. Germline lookup yields CDR1 DFQATT and CDR2 SNEGSKA (reference sequence). Trimming stripped 6 bases from V and 1 base from J, with 12 bases between. In DNA, the CDR3 is TGCAGTGCGCTGGTGAACTCCCAAGAGACCCAGTACTTC. This translates into CSALVNSQETQYF.

As concerns this clonotype: A much larger clone differs by one base, so this may be a read error. This sequence joins TRBV28 and TRBJ1-6; no firm D call. This CDR3 contains 14 residues. Germline-derived CDR1 and CDR2 are MDHEN and SYDVKM. Trimming cost V 6 bases and J 11 bases, with 17 bases left between them. The CDR3 bases are TGTGCCAGCAGGATGGACGCAGTATGGACACCCCTCCACTTT. Its translation is CASRMDAVWTPLHF. Based on the CDR3 plus reference TRBV28 and TRBJ1-6, the full variable domain is DVKVTQSSRYLVKRTGEKVFLECVQDMDHENMFWYRQDPGLGLRLIYFSYDVKMKEKGDIPEGYSVSREKKERFSLILESASTNQTSMYLCASRMDAVWTPLHFGNGTRLTVT.

This clonotype was detected ten times or more. This chain links TRBV29-1 with TRBJ2-1, with D possibly TRBD1 on 5 matching bases. Germline V gene lookup returns CDR1 SQVTM and CDR2 ANQGSEA. CDR3 size: 11 residues. With 6 bases removed from V and 6 bases from J, the gap between germline ends came to 9 bases. The CDR3 DNA follows: TGCAGCGTCCGACAGATCAATGAGCAGTTCTTC. Its translation: CSVRQINEQFF.

This clonotype was recorded many times. The chain couples TRBV7-9 to TRBJ2-5; possible D gene TRBD2, 6 bases. This CDR3 has 18 amino acids. In germline, CDR1 is SEHNR, CDR2 FQNEAQ (reference sequence). V lost 0 bases, J lost 5 bases, and 22 bases lay in between. The chain's CDR3 is CASSLAGAPREFMETQYF. Here the CDR3 DNA reads TGTGCCAGCAGCTTAGCCGGTGCCCCCCGGGAGTTCATGGAGACCCAGTACTTC.

The gene calls are TRBV7-2 and TRBJ2-2; a possible D gene is TRBD2 (6 bases). The V end was cut by 1 base, the J end by 4 bases, with 19 bases between. The CDR3 is 18 amino acids. Germline V CDR1 and CDR2: SGHTA, FQGNSA. CDR3 amino acids: CASSLEDRVAGPTGELFF. The CDR3 DNA is TGTGCCAGCAGCTTAGAGGATCGGGTCGCGGGACCCACCGGGGAGCTGTTTTTT.

V is TRBV10-3 and J is TRBJ2-3, with 10 bases lining up with TRBD2. J lost 2 bases, V lost 11 bases, and 10 bases had no gene match. CDR3 size: 15 residues. Germline V gives CDR1 ENHRY, CDR2 SYGVKD. The CDR3 sequence: CASRLAGEITDTQYF. The CDR3 DNA sequence: TGTGCCTCGCGTCTAGCGGGGGAGATCACAGATACGCAGTATTTT.

As concerns this clonotype: A much larger clone lies one base from this, so it may be a read error. The V gene is TRBV5-1, the J gene TRBJ2-5; 9 bases fit TRBD2. This CDR3 has 15 amino acids. Germline V gives CDR1 SGHRS, CDR2 YFSETQ. Germline trimming cut 5 bases from V and 3 bases from J; bases unmatched to any gene: 8. Here the CDR3 DNA reads TGCGCCAGCAGAGGGGCGGGGGGGCTTGAAGAGACCCAGTACTTC. It encodes CASRGAGGLEETQYF.